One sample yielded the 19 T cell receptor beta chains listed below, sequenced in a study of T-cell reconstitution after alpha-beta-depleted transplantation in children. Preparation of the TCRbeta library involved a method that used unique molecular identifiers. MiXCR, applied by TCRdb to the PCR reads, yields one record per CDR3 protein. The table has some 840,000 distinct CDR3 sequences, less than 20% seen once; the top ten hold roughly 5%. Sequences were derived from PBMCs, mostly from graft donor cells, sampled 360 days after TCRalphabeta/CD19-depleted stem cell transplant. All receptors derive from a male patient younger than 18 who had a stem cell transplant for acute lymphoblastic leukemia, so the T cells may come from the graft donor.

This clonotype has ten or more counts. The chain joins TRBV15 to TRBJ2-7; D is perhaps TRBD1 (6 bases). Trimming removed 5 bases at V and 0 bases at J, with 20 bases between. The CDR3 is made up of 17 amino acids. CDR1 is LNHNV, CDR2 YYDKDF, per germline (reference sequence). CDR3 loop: CATSLRVGTYLSYEQYF. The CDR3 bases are TGTGCCACCAGCCTAAGAGTCGGGACATACCTCTCCTACGAGCAGTACTTC.

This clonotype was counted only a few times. This chain's CDR3 is CATSEGLAENTGELFF. CDR3 bases: TGTGCCACCAGTGAGGGACTAGCGGAGAACACCGGGGAGCTGTTTTTT. The chain recombines TRBV24-1 with TRBJ2-2; 11 bases are shared with TRBD2. The CDR3 has 16 amino acids. Germline V lookup: CDR1 KGHDR, CDR2 SFDVKD. Trimming cost V 4 bases and J 1 base; bases outside gene matches: 1.

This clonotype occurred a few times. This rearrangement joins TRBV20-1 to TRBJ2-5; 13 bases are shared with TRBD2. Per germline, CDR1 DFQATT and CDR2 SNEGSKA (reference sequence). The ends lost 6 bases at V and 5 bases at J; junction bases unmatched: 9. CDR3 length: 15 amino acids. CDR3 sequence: CSASLGLAGRETQYF. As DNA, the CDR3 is TGCAGTGCGAGTTTGGGACTAGCGGGACGGGAGACCCAGTACTTC.

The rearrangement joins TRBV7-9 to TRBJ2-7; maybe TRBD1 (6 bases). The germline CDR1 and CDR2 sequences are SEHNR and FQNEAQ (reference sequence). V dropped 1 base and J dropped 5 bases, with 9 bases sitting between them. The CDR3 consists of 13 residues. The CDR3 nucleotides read TGTGCCAGCAGCTTAGATCAGGGGAACGAGCAGTACTTC. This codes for CASSLDQGNEQYF.

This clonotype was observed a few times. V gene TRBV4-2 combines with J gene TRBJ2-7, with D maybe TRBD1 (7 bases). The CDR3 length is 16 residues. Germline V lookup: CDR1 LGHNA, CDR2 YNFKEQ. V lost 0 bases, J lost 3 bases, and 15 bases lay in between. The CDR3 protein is CASSQDGGTDYYEQYF. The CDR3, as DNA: TGTGCCAGCAGCCAAGATGGAGGGACAGACTACTACGAGCAGTACTTC.

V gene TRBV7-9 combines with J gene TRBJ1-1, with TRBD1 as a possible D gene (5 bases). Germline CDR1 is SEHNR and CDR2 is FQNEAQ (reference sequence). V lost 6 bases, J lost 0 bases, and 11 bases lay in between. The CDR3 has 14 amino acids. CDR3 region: CASRKRDVNTEAFF. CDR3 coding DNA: TGTGCCAGCAGGAAAAGGGACGTGAACACTGAAGCTTTCTTT.

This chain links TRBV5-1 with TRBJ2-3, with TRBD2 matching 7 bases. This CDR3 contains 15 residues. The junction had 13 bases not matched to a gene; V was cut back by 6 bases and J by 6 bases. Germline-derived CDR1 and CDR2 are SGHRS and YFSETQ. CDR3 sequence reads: CASTPIAGYSDTQYF. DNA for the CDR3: TGCGCCAGCACCCCGATAGCGGGCTATAGCGATACGCAGTATTTT.

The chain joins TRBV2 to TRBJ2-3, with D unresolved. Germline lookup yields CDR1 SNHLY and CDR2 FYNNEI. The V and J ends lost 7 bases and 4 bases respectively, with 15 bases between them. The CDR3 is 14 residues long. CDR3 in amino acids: CASNFMENADTQYF. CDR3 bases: TGTGCCAGCAATTTCATGGAGAACGCAGATACGCAGTATTTT.

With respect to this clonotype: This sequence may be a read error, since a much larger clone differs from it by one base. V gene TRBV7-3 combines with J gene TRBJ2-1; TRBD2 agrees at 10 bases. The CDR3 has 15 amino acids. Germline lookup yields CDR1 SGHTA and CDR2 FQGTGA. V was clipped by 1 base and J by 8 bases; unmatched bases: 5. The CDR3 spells CASSLIAGGSDEQFF. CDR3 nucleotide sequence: TGTGCCAGCAGCTTAATAGCGGGAGGTAGTGATGAGCAGTTCTTC.

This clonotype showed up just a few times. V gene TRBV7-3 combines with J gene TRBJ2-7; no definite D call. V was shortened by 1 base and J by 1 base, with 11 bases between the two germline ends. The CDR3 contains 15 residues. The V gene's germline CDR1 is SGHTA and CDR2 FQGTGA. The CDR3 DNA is TGTGCCAGCAGCTTAATGGAATTCACTTCCTACGAGCAGTACTTC. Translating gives CASSLMEFTSYEQYF.

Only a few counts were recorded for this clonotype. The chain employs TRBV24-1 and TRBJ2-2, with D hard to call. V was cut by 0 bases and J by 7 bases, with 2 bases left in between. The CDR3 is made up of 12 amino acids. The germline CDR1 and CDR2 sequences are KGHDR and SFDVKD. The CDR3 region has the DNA TGTGCCACCAGTGATTTGGACGGGGAGCTGTTTTTT. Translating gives CATSDLDGELFF.

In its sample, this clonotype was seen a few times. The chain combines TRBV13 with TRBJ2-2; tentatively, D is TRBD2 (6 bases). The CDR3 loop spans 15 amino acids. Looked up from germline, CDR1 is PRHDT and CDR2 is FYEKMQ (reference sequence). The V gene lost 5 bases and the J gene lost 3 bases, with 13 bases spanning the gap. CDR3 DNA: TGTGCCAGCAGCCCGGGGACTTATTACACCGGGGAGCTGTTTTTT. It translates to CASSPGTYYTGELFF.

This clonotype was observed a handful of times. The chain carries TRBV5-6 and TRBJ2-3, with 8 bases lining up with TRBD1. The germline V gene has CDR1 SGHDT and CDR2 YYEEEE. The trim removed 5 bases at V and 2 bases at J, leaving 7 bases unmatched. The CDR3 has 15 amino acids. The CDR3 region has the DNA TGTGCCAGCAGTTACCCGGGACAGGACACAGATACGCAGTATTTT. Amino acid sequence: CASSYPGQDTDTQYF.

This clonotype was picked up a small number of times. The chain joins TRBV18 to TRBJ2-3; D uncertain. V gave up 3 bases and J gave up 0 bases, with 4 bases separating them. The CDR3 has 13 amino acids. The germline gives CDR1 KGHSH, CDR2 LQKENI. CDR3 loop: CASSPVSTDTQYF. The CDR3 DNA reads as TGTGCCAGCTCACCGGTTAGCACAGATACGCAGTATTTT.

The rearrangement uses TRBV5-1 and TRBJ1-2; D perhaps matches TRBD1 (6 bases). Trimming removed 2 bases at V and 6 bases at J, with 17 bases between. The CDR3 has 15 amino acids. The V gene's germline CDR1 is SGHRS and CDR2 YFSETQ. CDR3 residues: CASSLAAGTINGYTF. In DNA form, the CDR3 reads TGCGCCAGCAGCTTAGCCGCGGGGACAATCAATGGCTACACCTTC.

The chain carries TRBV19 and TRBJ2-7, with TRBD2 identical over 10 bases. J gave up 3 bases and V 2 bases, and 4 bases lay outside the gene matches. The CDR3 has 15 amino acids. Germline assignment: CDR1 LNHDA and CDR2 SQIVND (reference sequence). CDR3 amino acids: CASSISSSGSYEQYF. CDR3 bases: TGTGCCAGTAGTATAAGCTCTAGCGGGAGCTACGAGCAGTACTTC.

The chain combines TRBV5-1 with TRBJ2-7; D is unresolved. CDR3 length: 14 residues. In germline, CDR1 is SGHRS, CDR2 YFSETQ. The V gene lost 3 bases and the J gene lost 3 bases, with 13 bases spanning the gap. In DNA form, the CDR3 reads TGCGCCAGCAGCTCCTCCAGGAACCACTACGAGCAGTACTTC. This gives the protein CASSSSRNHYEQYF.

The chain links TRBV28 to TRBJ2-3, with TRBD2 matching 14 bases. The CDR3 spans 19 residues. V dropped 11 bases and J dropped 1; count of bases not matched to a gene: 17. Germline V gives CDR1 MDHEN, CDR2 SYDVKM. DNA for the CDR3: TGTGCCTGCCTTGGAATCCACCCGGGACTAGCGGGAGGCACAGATACGCAGTATTTT. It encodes CACLGIHPGLAGGTDTQYF.

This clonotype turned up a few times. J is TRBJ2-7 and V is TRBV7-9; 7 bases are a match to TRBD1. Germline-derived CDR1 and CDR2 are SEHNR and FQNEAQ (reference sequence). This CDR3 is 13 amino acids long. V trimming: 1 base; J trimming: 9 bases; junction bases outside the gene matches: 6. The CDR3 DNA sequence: TGTGCCAGCAGCTTAGGGGGACAGTCAGGGCAGTACTTC. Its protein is CASSLGGQSGQYF.